The present entry profiles one T cell receptor (beta chain) with its context. This clone was counted a single time. Its antigen is still unknown. Base qualities were left out, and no much larger clone turns up one base away. TCRbeta CDR3 regions were amplified from genomic DNA by means of the immunoSEQ Assay, a bias-controlled multiplex PCR. The study's processing was this. The number of nucleated cells in each sample was estimated from the amplification of reference gene primers within the assay. Sequence reads were collapsed and filtered to measure the absolute abundance of every unique TCRbeta CDR3 rearrangement. For each sample, productive Simpson clonality was calculated as the square root of Simpson's diversity index over productive rearrangements. TCRdb re-hosts the immuneACCESS table, in-frame sequences only. Its copies lack some clones; in the studies checked, an unresolved V gene accounts for under half of them, and the cause for the rest is not known. D and trimming come from the DNA, and the V and J calls and clone size come from that table. Here the sample has around 200,000 clones; under 80% occur a single time. Around an eighth of the sample is held by the ten biggest clonotypes.

The junction carries 11 bases between V and J, which are trimmed by 0 bases and 3 bases respectively. Including cysteine and phenylalanine, the CDR3 has 15 amino acids. The DNA shown is the 45-base CDR3, in frame from base 1. The germline V gene provides CDR1 MNHEY and CDR2 SVGEGT. The sample comes from a study of blood T cell repertoires in COVID-19 (dated by TCRdb to the early 2020s). Turning to the overall study: The collaborator samples originated in the United States, Italy and Spain and spanned the acute and convalescent phases of COVID-19. Subjects who had been exposed to COVID-19, were actively infected with it, or had recovered from it provided the deeply sampled blood TCRbeta repertoires that made up the dataset. Where available, HLA class I and class II types were taken from metadata supplied by the sample provider and were not determined by assay-based typing. The material from the prospective study consisted of cDNA or gDNA derived from T cells, B-cell-depleted T cells, or PBMCs. The repertoires were made available in a free public database intended to serve as a resource for research on the immune response to SARS-CoV-2. Sample metadata almost always included a de-identified subject ID, COVID-19 status, age in years and sex. The samples were drawn from the first 160 participants of the ongoing ImmuneRACE study and from over 950 subjects provided by 6 global collaborators. Beyond this particular receptor, the publication reports: Clinical and demographic metadata were provided uncurated, with the amount varying by source and participant.

Each collaborating institution followed its own protocols to collect whole blood in K2EDTA tubes. For TCRbeta analysis, collaborators shipped samples in one of three forms: frozen whole blood, isolated PBMCs, or DNA extracted from either of those sample types. This clonotype originated in a woman aged 45-65 years with acute or convalescent COVID-19. Sequences were obtained from peripheral blood. The V and J segments used are TRBV6-2 or TRBV6-3 and TRBJ1-2; TRBD1 is a possible D gene, resting on 5 matching bases. The nucleotides are TGTGCCAGCAGTTACTCAGACAGTTCCTACTATGGCTACACCTTC. Translated, it reads CASSYSDSSYYGYTF.